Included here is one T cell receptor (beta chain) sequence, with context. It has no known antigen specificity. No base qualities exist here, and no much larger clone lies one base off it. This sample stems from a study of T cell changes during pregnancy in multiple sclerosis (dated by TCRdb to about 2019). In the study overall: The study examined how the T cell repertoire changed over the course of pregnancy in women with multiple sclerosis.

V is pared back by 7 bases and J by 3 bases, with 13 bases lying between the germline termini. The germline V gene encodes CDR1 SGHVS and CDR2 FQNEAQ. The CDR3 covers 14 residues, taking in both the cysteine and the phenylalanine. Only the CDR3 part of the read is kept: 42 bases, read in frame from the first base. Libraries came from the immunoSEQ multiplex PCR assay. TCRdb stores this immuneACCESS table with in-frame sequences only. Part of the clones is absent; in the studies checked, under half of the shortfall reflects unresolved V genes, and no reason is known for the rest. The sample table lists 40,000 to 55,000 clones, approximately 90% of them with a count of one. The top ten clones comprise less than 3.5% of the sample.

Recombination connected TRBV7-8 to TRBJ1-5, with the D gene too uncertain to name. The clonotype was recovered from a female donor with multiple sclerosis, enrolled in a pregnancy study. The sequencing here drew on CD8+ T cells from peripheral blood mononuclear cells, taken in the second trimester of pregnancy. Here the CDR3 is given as CASTGSAYNQPQHF. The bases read TGTGCCAGCACCGGCAGCGCCTACAATCAGCCCCAGCATTTT.